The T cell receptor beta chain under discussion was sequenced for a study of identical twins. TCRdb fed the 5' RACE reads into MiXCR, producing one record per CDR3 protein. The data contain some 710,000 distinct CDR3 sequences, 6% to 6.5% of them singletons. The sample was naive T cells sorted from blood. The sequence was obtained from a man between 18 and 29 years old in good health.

The CDR3 DNA reads as TGTGCCAGCTCACCGGGCCCTTCAGGGCAGCCCCAGCATTTT. Its protein is CASSPGPSGQPQHF. The chain links TRBV18 to TRBJ1-5; tentative D call: TRBD1 (5 bases). Germline V gene lookup returns CDR1 KGHSH and CDR2 LQKENI. The CDR3 is 14 residues long. Between the trimmed V and J ends, which lost 3 bases and 7 bases, there was a span of 13 bases.